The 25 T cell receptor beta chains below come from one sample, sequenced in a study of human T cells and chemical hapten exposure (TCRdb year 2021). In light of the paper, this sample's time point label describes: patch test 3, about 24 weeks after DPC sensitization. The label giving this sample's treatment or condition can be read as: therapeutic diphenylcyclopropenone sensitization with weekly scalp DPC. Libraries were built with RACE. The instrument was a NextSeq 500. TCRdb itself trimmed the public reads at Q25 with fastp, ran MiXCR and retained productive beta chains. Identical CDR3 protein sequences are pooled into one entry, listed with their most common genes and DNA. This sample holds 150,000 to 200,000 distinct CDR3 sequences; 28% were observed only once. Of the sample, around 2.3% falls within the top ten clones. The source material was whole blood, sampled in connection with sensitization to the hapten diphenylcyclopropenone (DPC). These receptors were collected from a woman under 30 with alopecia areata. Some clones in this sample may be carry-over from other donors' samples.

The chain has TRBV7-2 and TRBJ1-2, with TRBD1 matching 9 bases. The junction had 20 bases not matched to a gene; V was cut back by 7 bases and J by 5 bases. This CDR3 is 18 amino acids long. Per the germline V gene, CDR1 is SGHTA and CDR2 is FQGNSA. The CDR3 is CASTYQLFVGQGGYGYTF. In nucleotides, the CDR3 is TGTGCCAGCACCTATCAGCTTTTCGTGGGACAGGGTGGTTATGGCTACACCTTC.

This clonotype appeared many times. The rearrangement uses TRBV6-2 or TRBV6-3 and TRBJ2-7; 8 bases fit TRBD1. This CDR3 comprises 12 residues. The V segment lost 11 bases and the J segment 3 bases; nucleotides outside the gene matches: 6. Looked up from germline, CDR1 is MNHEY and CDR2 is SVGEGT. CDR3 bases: TGTGCCTCCCGGGACAGGAGCTACGAGCAGTACTTC. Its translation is CASRDRSYEQYF.

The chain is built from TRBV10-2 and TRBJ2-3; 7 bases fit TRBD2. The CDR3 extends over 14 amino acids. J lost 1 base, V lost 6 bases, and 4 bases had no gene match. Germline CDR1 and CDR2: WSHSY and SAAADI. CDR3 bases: TGCGCCAGCAGGCTTACTAGCGGCACAGATACGCAGTATTTT. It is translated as CASRLTSGTDTQYF.

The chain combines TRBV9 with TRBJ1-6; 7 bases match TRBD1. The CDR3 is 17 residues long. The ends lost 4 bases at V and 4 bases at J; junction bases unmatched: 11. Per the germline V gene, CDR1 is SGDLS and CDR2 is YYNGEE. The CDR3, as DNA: TGTGCCAGCAGCAGGGACAGCCGCCACGGTTATAATTCACCCCTCCACTTT. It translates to CASSRDSRHGYNSPLHF.

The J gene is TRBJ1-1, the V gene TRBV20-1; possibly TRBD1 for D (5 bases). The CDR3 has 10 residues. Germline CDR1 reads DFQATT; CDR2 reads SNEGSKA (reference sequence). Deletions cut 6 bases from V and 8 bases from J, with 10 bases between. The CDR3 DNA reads TGCAGTGCGGAGGGGCGGGAAGCTTTCTTT. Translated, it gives CSAEGREAFF.

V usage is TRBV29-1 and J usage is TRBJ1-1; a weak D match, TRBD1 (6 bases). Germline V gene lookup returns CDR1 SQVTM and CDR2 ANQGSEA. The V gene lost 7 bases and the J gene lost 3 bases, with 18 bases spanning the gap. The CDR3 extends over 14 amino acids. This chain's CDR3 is CSAGAGNWYTEAFF. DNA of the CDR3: TGCAGCGCGGGGGCAGGGAATTGGTACACTGAAGCTTTCTTT.

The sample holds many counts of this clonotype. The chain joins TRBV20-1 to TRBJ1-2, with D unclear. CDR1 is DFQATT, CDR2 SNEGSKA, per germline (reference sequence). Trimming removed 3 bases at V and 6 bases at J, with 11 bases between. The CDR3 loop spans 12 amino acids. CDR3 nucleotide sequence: TGCAGTGCTAGTTCAGCGGGAGATGGCTACACCTTC. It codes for CSASSAGDGYTF.

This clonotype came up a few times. Here the CDR3 reads CASSLLVPAGANVLTF. Written as DNA, the CDR3 is TGTGCCAGCAGTTTACTTGTTCCCGCTGGGGCCAACGTCCTGACTTTC. This chain connects TRBV27 to TRBJ2-6; D gene uncertain. Per germline, CDR1 MNHEY and CDR2 SMNVEV (reference sequence). The V and J ends lost 2 bases and 2 bases respectively, with 10 bases between them. The CDR3 runs 16 residues.

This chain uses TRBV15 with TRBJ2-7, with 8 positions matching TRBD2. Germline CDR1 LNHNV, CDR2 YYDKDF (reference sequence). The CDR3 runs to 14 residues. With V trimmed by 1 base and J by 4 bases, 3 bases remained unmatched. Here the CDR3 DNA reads TGTGCCACCAGCAGAGCTGCTAGCGGGTACGAGCAGTACTTC. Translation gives CATSRAASGYEQYF.

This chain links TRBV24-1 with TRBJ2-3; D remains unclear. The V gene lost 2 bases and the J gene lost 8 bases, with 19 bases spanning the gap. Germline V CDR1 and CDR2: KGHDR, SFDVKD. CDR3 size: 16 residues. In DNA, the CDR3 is TGTGCCACCAGTGATTCGTGGATCTCTCCTTCGGGTACGCAGTATTTT. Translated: CATSDSWISPSGTQYF.

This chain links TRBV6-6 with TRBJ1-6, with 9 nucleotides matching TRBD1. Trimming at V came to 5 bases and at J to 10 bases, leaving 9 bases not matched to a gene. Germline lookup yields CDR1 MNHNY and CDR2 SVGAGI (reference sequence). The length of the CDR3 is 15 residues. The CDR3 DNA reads TGTGCCAGCAGTCTTCGGACAGGGGAGAGCTCACCCCTCCACTTT. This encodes CASSLRTGESSPLHF.

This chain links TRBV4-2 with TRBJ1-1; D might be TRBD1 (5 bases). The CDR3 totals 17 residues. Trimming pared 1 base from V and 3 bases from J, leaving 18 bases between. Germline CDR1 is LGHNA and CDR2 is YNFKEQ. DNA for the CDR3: TGTGCCAGCAGCCAAGTTCTCGGACGGACGGGGGACACTGAAGCTTTCTTT. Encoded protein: CASSQVLGRTGDTEAFF.

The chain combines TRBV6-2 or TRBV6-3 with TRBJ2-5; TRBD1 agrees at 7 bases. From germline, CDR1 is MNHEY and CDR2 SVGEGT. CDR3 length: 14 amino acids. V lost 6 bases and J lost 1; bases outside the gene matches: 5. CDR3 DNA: TGTGCCAGCAGCGACGGGACAGCCCAAGAGACCCAGTACTTC. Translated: CASSDGTAQETQYF.

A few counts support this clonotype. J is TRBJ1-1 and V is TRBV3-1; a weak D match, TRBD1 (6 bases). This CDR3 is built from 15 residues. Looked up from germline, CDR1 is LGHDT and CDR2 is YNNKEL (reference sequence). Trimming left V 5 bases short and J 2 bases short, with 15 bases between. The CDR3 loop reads CASSITGRPNTEAFF. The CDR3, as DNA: TGTGCCAGCAGCATAACAGGGAGACCAAACACTGAAGCTTTCTTT.

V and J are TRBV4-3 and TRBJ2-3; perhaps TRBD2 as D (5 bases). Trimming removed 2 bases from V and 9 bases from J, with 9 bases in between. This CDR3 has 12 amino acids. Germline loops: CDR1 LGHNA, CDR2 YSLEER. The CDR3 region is CASSQHTGTQYF. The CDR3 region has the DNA TGCGCCAGCAGCCAACACACGGGGACGCAGTATTTT.

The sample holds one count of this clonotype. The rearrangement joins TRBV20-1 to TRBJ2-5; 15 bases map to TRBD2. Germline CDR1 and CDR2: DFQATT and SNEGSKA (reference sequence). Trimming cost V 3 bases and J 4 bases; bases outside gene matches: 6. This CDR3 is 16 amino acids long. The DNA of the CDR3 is TGCAGTGCTAGTCTTGGGACTAGCGGGAGGCGAGAGACCCAGTACTTC. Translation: CSASLGTSGRRETQYF.

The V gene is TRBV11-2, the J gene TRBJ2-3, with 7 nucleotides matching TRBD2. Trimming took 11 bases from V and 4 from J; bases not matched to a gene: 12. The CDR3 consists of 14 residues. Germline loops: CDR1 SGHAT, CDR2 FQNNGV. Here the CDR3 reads CAFKERDPPDTQYF. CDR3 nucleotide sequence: TGTGCCTTCAAGGAGCGGGACCCACCAGATACGCAGTATTTT.

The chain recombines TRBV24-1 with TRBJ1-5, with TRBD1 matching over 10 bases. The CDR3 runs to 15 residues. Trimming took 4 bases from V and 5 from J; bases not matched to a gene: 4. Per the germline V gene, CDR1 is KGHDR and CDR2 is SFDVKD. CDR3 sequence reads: CATSEAGTGDQPQHF. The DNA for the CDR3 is TGTGCCACCAGTGAGGCCGGGACAGGGGATCAGCCCCAGCATTTT.

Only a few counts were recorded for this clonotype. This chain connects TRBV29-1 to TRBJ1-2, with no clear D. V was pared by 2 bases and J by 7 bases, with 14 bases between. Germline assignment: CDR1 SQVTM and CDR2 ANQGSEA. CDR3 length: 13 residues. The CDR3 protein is CSVELLPGSGYTF. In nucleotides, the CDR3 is TGCAGCGTTGAACTCCTCCCGGGGAGTGGCTACACCTTC.

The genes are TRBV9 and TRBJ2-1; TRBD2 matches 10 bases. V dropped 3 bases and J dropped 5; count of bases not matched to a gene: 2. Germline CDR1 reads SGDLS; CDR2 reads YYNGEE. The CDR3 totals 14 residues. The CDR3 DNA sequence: TGTGCCAGCAGCGGGGGACTAGCGAACAATGAGCAGTTCTTC. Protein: CASSGGLANNEQFF.

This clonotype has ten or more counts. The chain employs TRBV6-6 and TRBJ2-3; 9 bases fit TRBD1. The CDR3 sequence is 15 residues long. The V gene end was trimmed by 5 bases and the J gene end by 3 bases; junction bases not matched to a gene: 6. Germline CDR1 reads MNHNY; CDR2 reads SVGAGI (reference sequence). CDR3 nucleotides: TGTGCCAGCAGTAAAACAGGGGGCAGTACAGATACGCAGTATTTT. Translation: CASSKTGGSTDTQYF.

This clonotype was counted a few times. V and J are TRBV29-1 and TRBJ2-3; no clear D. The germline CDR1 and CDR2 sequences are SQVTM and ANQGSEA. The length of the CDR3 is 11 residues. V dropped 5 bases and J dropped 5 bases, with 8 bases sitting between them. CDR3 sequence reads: CSVSLRDTQYF. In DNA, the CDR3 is TGCAGCGTTTCCCTAAGAGATACGCAGTATTTT.

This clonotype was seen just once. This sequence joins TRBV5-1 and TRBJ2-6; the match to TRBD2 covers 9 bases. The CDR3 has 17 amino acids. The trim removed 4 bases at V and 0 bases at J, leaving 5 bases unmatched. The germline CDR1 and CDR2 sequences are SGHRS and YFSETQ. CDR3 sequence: CASSPPGLASGANVLTF. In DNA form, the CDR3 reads TGCGCCAGCAGCCCTCCGGGACTAGCCTCTGGGGCCAACGTCCTGACTTTC. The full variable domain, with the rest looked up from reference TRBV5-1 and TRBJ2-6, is KAGVTQTPRYLIKTRGQQVTLSCSPISGHRSVSWYQQTPGQGLQFLFEYFSETQRNKGNFPGRFSGRQFSNSRSEMNVSTLELGDSALYLCASSPPGLASGANVLTFGAGSRLTVL.

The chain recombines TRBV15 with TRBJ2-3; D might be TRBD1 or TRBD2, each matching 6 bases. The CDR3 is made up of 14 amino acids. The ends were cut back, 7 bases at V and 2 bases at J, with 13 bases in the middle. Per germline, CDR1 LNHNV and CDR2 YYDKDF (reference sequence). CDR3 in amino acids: CATKGRGPTDTQYF. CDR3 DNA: TGTGCCACCAAGGGACGGGGGCCCACAGATACGCAGTATTTT.

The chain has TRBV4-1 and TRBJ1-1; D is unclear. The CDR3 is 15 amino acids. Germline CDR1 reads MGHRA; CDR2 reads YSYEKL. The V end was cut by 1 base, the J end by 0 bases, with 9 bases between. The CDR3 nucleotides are TGCGCCAGCAGCCAAGTTCTTCCCTTGAACACTGAAGCTTTCTTT. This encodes CASSQVLPLNTEAFF.